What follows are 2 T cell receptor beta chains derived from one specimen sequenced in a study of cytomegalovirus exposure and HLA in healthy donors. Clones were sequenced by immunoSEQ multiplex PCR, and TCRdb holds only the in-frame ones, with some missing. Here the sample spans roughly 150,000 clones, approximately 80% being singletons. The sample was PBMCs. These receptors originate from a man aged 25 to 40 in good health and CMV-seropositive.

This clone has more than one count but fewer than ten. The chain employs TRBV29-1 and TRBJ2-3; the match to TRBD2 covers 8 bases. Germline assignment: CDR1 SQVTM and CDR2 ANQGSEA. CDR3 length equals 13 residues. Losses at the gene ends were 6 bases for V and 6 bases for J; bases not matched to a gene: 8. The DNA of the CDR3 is TGCAGCGTCCGGGCGGGCGGGGGGGATACGCAGTATTTT. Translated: CSVRAGGGDTQYF.

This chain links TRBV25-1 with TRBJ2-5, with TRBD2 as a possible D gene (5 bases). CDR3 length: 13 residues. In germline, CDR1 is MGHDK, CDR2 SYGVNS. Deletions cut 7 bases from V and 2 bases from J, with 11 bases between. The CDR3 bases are TGTGCCAGCAACGGGGTGCGGCAAGAGACCCAGTACTTC. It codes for CASNGVRQETQYF.